The rows below give T cell receptor beta chains drawn from one sample of a study of T cells in Graves' hyperthyroidism and ophthalmopathy. TCRdb processed the multiplex PCR reads anew with MiXCR; each CDR3 protein has one entry. The table lists about 640,000 distinct CDR3 sequences, more than 20% of them singletons. The sample taken for sequencing was blood. These receptors were obtained from a man aged 30 to 39 with Graves' ophthalmopathy. Each CDR3 is given with its conserved first and last residue. The D gene is left open where the match is weak. The size entry is marked missing in some rows and otherwise reads once, few, many or a size class.

CDR3nt	CDR3aa	abundance	j_gene	d_gene	v_gene
TGCGCCAGCAGCTTACTTCAGGGCGCAGAGACCCAGTACTTC	CASSLLQGAETQYF	.	TRBJ2-5	.	TRBV5-1
TGTGCCAGTAGTATCGGGGGGTTGGACACTGAAGCTTTCTTT	CASSIGGLDTEAFF	.	TRBJ1-1	.	TRBV19
TGTGCCAGCAGTCCAATGGTTCAGCCCCAGCATTTT	CASSPMVQPQHF	.	TRBJ1-5	.	TRBV28
TGTGCCAGCAGCTTAGGTTCAGCGGGAGTCAGCACAGATACGCAGTATTTT	CASSLGSAGVSTDTQYF	few	TRBJ2-3	TRBD2	TRBV7-8
TGTGCCAGCAGCCCGGATCTAACAGGAGGCAATCAGCCCCAGCATTTT	CASSPDLTGGNQPQHF	.	TRBJ1-5	.	TRBV5-1
TGCAGTGCTAGTAGTAGGGAAAATGAAAAACTGTTTTTT	CSASSRENEKLFF	.	TRBJ1-4	.	TRBV20-1
TGTGCCAGCAGCCCCCGAGAGACAGGGAGGGAGGAGCAGTTCTTC	CASSPRETGREEQFF	few	TRBJ2-1	.	TRBV14
TGTGCCACCAGCAGGGATTCGGGATCAGGCACAGATACGCAGTATTTT	CATSRDSGSGTDTQYF	many	TRBJ2-3	.	TRBV15
TGTGCCAGCAGCGTGAGCGGATCGGGCGATGAGCAGTTCTTC	CASSVSGSGDEQFF	few	TRBJ2-1	.	TRBV7-9
TGTGCCACCAGCAGAGATAGGGCCCCGAACACTGAAGCTTTCTTT	CATSRDRAPNTEAFF	.	TRBJ1-1	.	TRBV15
TGTGCCAGCAGTGAAGCCACATCTCGCACAGATACGCAGTATTTT	CASSEATSRTDTQYF	few	TRBJ2-3	.	TRBV6-1
TGTGCCTGGAGTGTTCGTTCGGGACAGGGGGGCAATCAGCCCCAGCATTTT	CAWSVRSGQGGNQPQHF	many	TRBJ1-5	TRBD1	TRBV30
TGTGCCAGCGCGGGACAGATTAATTCACCCCTCCACTTT	CASAGQINSPLHF	many	TRBJ1-6	TRBD1	TRBV28
TGTGCCAGCTCACCACAGGGGACATACTTCACAGATACGCAGTATTTT	CASSPQGTYFTDTQYF	few	TRBJ2-3	.	TRBV18
TGCAGTGCACCCGGACTAGCGGGAAACGAGCAGTACTTC	CSAPGLAGNEQYF	.	TRBJ2-7	TRBD2	TRBV20-1
TGCAGTGCTAGACAGACAGACACTGAAGCTTTCTTT	CSARQTDTEAFF	many	TRBJ1-1	.	TRBV20-1
TGTGCCAGCACCCTGGACACTGCGAATCAGCCCCAGCATTTT	CASTLDTANQPQHF	.	TRBJ1-5	.	TRBV6-2/TRBV6-3
TGTGCCAGCAGTTTTGGTAGCGGGAGACACGAGCAGTACTTC	CASSFGSGRHEQYF	many	TRBJ2-7	TRBD2	TRBV28
TGTGCCAGCAGTTTTCGATTCCTGATGAATGAGCAGTTCTTC	CASSFRFLMNEQFF	many	TRBJ2-1	.	TRBV28
TGTGCCAGCAGTTTAAGCCCCGGGCTAGCGGTCTCCTACGAGCAGTACTTC	CASSLSPGLAVSYEQYF	many	TRBJ2-7	TRBD2	TRBV12-3/TRBV12-4
TGTGCCAGCAGCTTAGCTTTGGGACTAGCGGAAAATGAGCAGTTCTTC	CASSLALGLAENEQFF	.	TRBJ2-1	TRBD2	TRBV7-9
TGTGCCAGCAACCCGTGGGGCCTCGAGGGAGATACGCAGTATTTT	CASNPWGLEGDTQYF	many	TRBJ2-3	.	TRBV7-2
TGCGCCAGCAGCCAAGATAGGACAGCCTACGAGCAGTACTTC	CASSQDRTAYEQYF	.	TRBJ2-7	.	TRBV4-3
TGCAGTGCTTCCCGGACTAGCGGATCTTACAATGAGCAGTTCTTC	CSASRTSGSYNEQFF	.	TRBJ2-1	TRBD2	TRBV20-1
TGCAGTGCTTCTTTTCCCGGCGGGGTCAGCGATACGCAGTATTTT	CSASFPGGVSDTQYF	many	TRBJ2-3	.	TRBV20-1
TGTGCCAGCTGGGGGGTTTACACTGAAGCTCTCTTT	CASWGVYTEALF	.	TRBJ1-1	.	TRBV7-9
TGCGCCAGCAGCCAGCCGGGACAGGGGATTCCACCCCTCCACTTT	CASSQPGQGIPPLHF	.	TRBJ1-6	TRBD1	TRBV4-1
TGTGCCAGCAGTTCCCGGGACAGGGGGTTGTATGAGCAGTTCTTC	CASSSRDRGLYEQFF	many	TRBJ2-1	TRBD1	TRBV6-1
TGTGCCAGCAGCCAATACCCAGGGAGGGGACCCTACAATGAGCAGTTCTTC	CASSQYPGRGPYNEQFF	few	TRBJ2-1	TRBD2	TRBV3-1
TGTGCCAGCAGCTTAGACAGGAGCACAGATACGCAGTATTTT	CASSLDRSTDTQYF	many	TRBJ2-3	.	TRBV7-2
TGTGCCAGTAACAACAGGAATACTGAAGCTTTCTTT	CASNNRNTEAFF	.	TRBJ1-1	.	TRBV19
TGTGCCACCAGCTTCCCGGGACTAGCGGGAGGGGTCACAGATACGCAGTATTTT	CATSFPGLAGGVTDTQYF	.	TRBJ2-3	TRBD2	TRBV24-1
TGTGCCAGTAGTGAGGGACTCCTCTACGAGCAGTACTTC	CASSEGLLYEQYF	once	TRBJ2-7	.	TRBV19
TGTGCCAGCAGTTACTCGGTTACCACAGATACGCAGTATTTT	CASSYSVTTDTQYF	.	TRBJ2-3	.	TRBV6-2/TRBV6-3
TGTGCCACTAGAGGACAGGAAACAGATACGCAGTATTTT	CATRGQETDTQYF	.	TRBJ2-3	TRBD1	TRBV6-1
TGTGCCAGCAGTATTAAGGGGACAGGTCCTTTAAATGAAAAACTGTTTTTT	CASSIKGTGPLNEKLFF	.	TRBJ1-4	TRBD1	TRBV28
TGTGCCACCAGTGATGGTCGCTACGAGCAGTACTTC	CATSDGRYEQYF	few	TRBJ2-7	.	TRBV24-1
TGTGCCAGCAGCTTTTCTAGCGGAGCCCACGAGCAGTACTTC	CASSFSSGAHEQYF	few	TRBJ2-7	TRBD2	TRBV7-9
TGCGCCAGCAGCTGGGGACTAGACCTATACAATGAGCAGTTCTTC	CASSWGLDLYNEQFF	many	TRBJ2-1	TRBD2	TRBV5-1
TGTGCCAGCAGCTTCCGAGGACAGGGGGCGGGTGAGCAGTTCTTC	CASSFRGQGAGEQFF	.	TRBJ2-1	TRBD1	TRBV7-2
TGTGCCAGCAGCCACGGACTAGCGGGAATCACAGATACGCAGTATTTT	CASSHGLAGITDTQYF	.	TRBJ2-3	TRBD2	TRBV24-1
TGTGCCAGCAGCACACGGGAGGGCCATGTAGATACGCAGTATTTT	CASSTREGHVDTQYF	.	TRBJ2-3	TRBD2	TRBV9
TGTGCCAGCAGCCTCCCCAGGGGGTTACCCGGGGAGCTGTTTTTT	CASSLPRGLPGELFF	few	TRBJ2-2	TRBD1	TRBV3-1
TGTGCCAGCAGTTACTCATCGACCGCGGGCAGGGAGCAGTTCTTC	CASSYSSTAGREQFF	.	TRBJ2-1	.	TRBV6-5
TGTGCCAGCAGACAGGGGGCCTACGAGCAGTACTTC	CASRQGAYEQYF	many	TRBJ2-7	TRBD1	TRBV6-1
TGTGCCAGCACCCACCGGGACAGACCTAACTATGGCTACACCTTC	CASTHRDRPNYGYTF	.	TRBJ1-2	TRBD1	TRBV9
TGTGCCAGCAGCGGCATAGCGGCAGATACGCAGTATTTT	CASSGIAADTQYF	.	TRBJ2-3	.	TRBV5-5
TGTGCCAGCAGTCTCCTGACAGGGTTCGGGGAGCTGTTTTTT	CASSLLTGFGELFF	.	TRBJ2-2	TRBD1	TRBV28
TGTGCCAGCAGTGAAGACAACTCTGGGGCCAACGTCCTGACTTTC	CASSEDNSGANVLTF	few	TRBJ2-6	.	TRBV6-1
TGCGCCAGCAGTTTTACAGGGGACGAAGCTTTCTTT	CASSFTGDEAFF	.	TRBJ1-1	TRBD1	TRBV10-2
TGTGCCAGCAGTTTAGGACATTTAGCCAAAAACATTCAGTACTTC	CASSLGHLAKNIQYF	.	TRBJ2-4	.	TRBV12-3/TRBV12-4
TGTGCCAGCAGCCCAGCGGGAGCTCGGGCAGATACGCAGTATTTT	CASSPAGARADTQYF	few	TRBJ2-3	TRBD2	TRBV12-3/TRBV12-4
TGTGCCAGCAGTTTACCTCTTAACACCTACGAGCAGTACTTC	CASSLPLNTYEQYF	.	TRBJ2-7	.	TRBV28
TGTGCCAGCTCACCACCGTCAGGGGGCAAGTTATTTGAAAAACTGTTTTTT	CASSPPSGGKLFEKLFF	many	TRBJ1-4	TRBD1	TRBV18
TGTGCCAGCAGTTTTTTTACAGGGGAGGACACAGATACGCAGTATTTT	CASSFFTGEDTDTQYF	many	TRBJ2-3	.	TRBV28
TGTGCCAGCAGCTTACAGGGGACAGGCGACTCTGGAAACACCATATATTTT	CASSLQGTGDSGNTIYF	.	TRBJ1-3	TRBD1	TRBV28
TGTGCCAGTATTTCCAACCGGGCCAGGGCGGCTGGAAACACCATATATTTT	CASISNRARAAGNTIYF	.	TRBJ1-3	.	TRBV19